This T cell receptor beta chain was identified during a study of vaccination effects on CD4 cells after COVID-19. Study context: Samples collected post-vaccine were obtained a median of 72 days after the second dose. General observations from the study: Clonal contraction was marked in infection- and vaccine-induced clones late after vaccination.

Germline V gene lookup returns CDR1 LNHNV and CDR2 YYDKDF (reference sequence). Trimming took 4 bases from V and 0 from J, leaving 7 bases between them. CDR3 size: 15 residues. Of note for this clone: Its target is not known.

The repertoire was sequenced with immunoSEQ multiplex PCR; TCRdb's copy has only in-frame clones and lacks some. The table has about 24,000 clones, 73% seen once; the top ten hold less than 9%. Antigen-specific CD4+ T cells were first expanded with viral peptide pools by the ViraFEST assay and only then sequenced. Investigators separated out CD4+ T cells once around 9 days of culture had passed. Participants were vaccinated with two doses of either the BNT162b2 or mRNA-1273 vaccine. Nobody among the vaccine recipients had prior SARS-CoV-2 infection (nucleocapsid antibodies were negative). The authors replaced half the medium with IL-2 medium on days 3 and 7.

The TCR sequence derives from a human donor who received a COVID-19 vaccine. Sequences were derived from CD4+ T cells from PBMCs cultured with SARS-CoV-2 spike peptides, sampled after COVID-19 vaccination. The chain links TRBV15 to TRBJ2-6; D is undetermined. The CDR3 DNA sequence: TGTGCCACCAGCATTCTTAGCTCTGGGGCCAACGTCCTGACTTTC. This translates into CATSILSSGANVLTF.